This T cell receptor (beta chain) was sequenced in a study of CD8 T cells in ankylosing spondylitis. Overall study results and limits: Some motif variants had been reported before (in reactive arthritis synovial fluid and blood).

The CDR3 is 14 amino acids. With 3 bases removed from V and 9 bases from J, the gap between germline ends came to 13 bases. From germline, CDR1 is SGDLS and CDR2 YYNGEE. In the case of this clonotype: Its antigen is not known.

TCRdb passed the 5' RACE reads through MiXCR, listing each CDR3 protein once. The repertoire holds approximately 290,000 distinct CDR3 sequences, with about a fifth as singletons. The chain links TRBV9 to TRBJ1-6, with D possibly being TRBD1 (5 bases). This TCR came from a female donor with ankylosing spondylitis or in good health (not recorded which). The specimen sequenced was blood, either unsorted or a sorted T cell fraction (not recorded which). The CDR3 is CASSAKGTGSPLHF. The CDR3 DNA follows: TGTGCCAGCAGCGCAAAGGGGACGGGTTCACCCCTCCACTTT.